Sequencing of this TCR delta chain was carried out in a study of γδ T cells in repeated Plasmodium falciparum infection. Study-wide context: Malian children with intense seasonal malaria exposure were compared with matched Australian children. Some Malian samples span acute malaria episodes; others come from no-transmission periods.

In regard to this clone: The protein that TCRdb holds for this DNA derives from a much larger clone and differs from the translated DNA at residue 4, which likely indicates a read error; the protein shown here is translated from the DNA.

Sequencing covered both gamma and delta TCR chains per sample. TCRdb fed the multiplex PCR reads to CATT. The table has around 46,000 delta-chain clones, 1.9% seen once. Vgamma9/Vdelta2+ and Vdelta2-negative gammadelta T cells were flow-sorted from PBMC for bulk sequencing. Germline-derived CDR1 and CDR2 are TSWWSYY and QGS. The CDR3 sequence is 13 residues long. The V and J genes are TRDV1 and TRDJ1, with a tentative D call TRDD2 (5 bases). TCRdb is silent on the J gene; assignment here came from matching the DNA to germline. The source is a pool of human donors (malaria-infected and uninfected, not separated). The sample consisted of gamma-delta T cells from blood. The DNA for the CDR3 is TGTGCTCTTAGGGACCCTTCCACCGATAAACTCATCTTT. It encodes CALRDPSTDKLIF.